The 31 T cell receptor beta chains below all came from one sample that was sequenced in a study of cytomegalovirus exposure and HLA in healthy donors. With 60 Vbeta and 13 Jbeta primers, the PCR was carried out. Data came from immunoSEQ multiplex PCR; TCRdb stores just in-frame clones and leaves some out. This table holds roughly 170,000 clones, 70% to 90% found once. The sequencing input was PBMCs. The source of these receptors is a girl between 5 and 17 years old in good health and CMV-seropositive.

The table lists this clone with a few counts. The gene calls are TRBV6-5 and TRBJ1-2, with 8 positions matching TRBD1. J was trimmed by 7 bases and V by 5 bases; bases with no gene match: 6. This CDR3 spans 13 amino acids. The germline CDR1 and CDR2 sequences are MNHEY and SVGAGI. This chain's CDR3 is CASSETGEVGYTF. In DNA form, the CDR3 reads TGTGCCAGCAGTGAGACAGGGGAGGTTGGCTACACCTTC.

The chain combines TRBV5-1 with TRBJ1-1, with 7 bases that match TRBD1. Trimming removed 0 bases from V and 8 bases from J; junction bases left unmatched: 1. Germline V lookup: CDR1 SGHRS, CDR2 YFSETQ. CDR3 length equals 12 residues. This CDR3 reads CASSLGQGEAFF. The CDR3 coding sequence is TGCGCCAGCAGCTTGGGACAGGGCGAAGCTTTCTTT. The entire variable domain, with the rest obtained from reference TRBV5-1 and TRBJ1-1, is as follows: KAGVTQTPRYLIKTRGQQVTLSCSPISGHRSVSWYQQTPGQGLQFLFEYFSETQRNKGNFPGRFSGRQFSNSRSEMNVSTLELGDSALYLCASSLGQGEAFFGQGTRLTVV.

The rearrangement uses TRBV18 and TRBJ1-2, with a possible D match to TRBD1 (6 bases). Germline lookup yields CDR1 KGHSH and CDR2 LQKENI. The CDR3 is 15 amino acids. With 3 bases removed from V and 0 bases from J, the gap between germline ends came to 11 bases. The CDR3 region has the DNA TGTGCCAGCTCACCCTGGACAGATGCTAACTATGGCTACACCTTC. Protein product: CASSPWTDANYGYTF.

The chain links TRBV5-6 to TRBJ1-5; the D is unclear. The V and J ends lost 4 bases and 4 bases respectively, with 9 bases between them. The CDR3 spans 13 residues. Germline lookup yields CDR1 SGHDT and CDR2 YYEEEE. CDR3 bases: TGTGCCAGCAGCGTCAGCGGTAATCAGCCCCAGCATTTT. This gives the protein CASSVSGNQPQHF.

The rearrangement links TRBV2 to TRBJ1-5; no clear D. V shed 8 bases and J shed 8 bases, with 13 bases lying between them. This CDR3 has 12 amino acids. Per the germline V gene, CDR1 is SNHLY and CDR2 is FYNNEI. The DNA for the CDR3 is TGTGCCAGCCAGACAAGCATAGAGCCCCAGCATTTT. Its translation: CASQTSIEPQHF.

The genes are TRBV5-5 and TRBJ1-6; D call uncertain. Trimming took 0 bases from V and 0 from J, leaving 10 bases between them. The germline V gene encodes CDR1 SGHKS and CDR2 YYEKEE (reference sequence). The CDR3 has 17 amino acids. This CDR3 reads CASSLAEGSSYNSPLHF. CDR3 nucleotides: TGTGCCAGCAGCTTGGCAGAAGGGAGCTCCTATAATTCACCCCTCCACTTT.

V gene TRBV7-2 combines with J gene TRBJ2-5, with D maybe TRBD2 (7 bases). V lost 9 bases to trimming and J lost 5 bases, with 16 bases between them. The CDR3 is 13 residues long. Germline CDR1 is SGHTA and CDR2 is FQGNSA. CDR3: CASLRGAPETQYF. The CDR3 DNA reads TGTGCCAGTCTTCGGGGGGCCCCGGAGACCCAGTACTTC.

In this sample, this clone turned up once. This chain links TRBV14 with TRBJ2-7; D is undetermined. CDR3 length: 12 amino acids. CDR1 and CDR2 from the germline V gene are SGHDN and FVKESK. Trimming left V 5 bases short and J 1 base short, with 6 bases between. The CDR3 DNA is TGTGCCAGCAGCGCCACATCCTACGAGCAGTACTTC. This sequence encodes CASSATSYEQYF. Supplemented by reference TRBV14 and TRBJ2-7, the full variable domain reads EAGVTQFPSHSVIEKGQTVTLRCDPISGHDNLYWYRRVMGKEIKFLLHFVKESKQDESGMPNNRFLAERTGGTYSTLKVQPAELEDSGVYFCASSATSYEQYFGPGTRLTVT.

The V gene is TRBV4-2, the J gene TRBJ2-5, with D perhaps TRBD2 (6 bases). Trimming stripped 3 bases from V and 1 base from J, with 6 bases between. The CDR3 contains 13 residues. Per germline, CDR1 LGHNA and CDR2 YNFKEQ. The CDR3 DNA reads as TGTGCCAGCAGCCAGGGGGGCCAAGAGACCCAGTACTTC. Translating gives CASSQGGQETQYF.

This clone has more than one count but fewer than ten. The J gene is TRBJ1-5, the V gene TRBV6-4, with a weak D call TRBD1 (5 bases). V was shortened by 8 bases and J by 4 bases, with 18 bases between the two germline ends. This CDR3 is 15 amino acids long. Germline-derived CDR1 and CDR2 are MRHNA and SNTAGT. The CDR3 DNA reads TGTGCCAGCTGTCCTCGCGGGGAGGGGAATCAGCCCCAGCATTTT. This codes for CASCPRGEGNQPQHF.

The chain recombines TRBV18 with TRBJ1-1, with 9 bases identical to TRBD1. CDR1 is KGHSH and CDR2 is LQKENI in the germline V gene. The CDR3 contains 17 residues. Losses at the gene ends were 7 bases for V and 5 bases for J; bases not matched to a gene: 17. The CDR3 DNA is TGTGCCAGCTTACCGGGACAGGGTCCGTGGTGGGGGACTGAAGCTTTCTTT. Translated, it gives CASLPGQGPWWGTEAFF.

The J gene is TRBJ2-3, the V gene TRBV7-3; TRBD1 aligns across 10 bases. CDR3 length: 16 residues. Per germline, CDR1 SGHTA and CDR2 FQGTGA. V trimming: 4 bases; J trimming: 3 bases; junction bases outside the gene matches: 7. The CDR3 DNA sequence: TGTGCCAGCAGCTCTTATACGGGACAGGGGACAGATACGCAGTATTTT. Amino acids: CASSSYTGQGTDTQYF.

The chain carries TRBV7-9 and TRBJ1-1; tentatively, D is TRBD1 (6 bases). The CDR3 is 12 amino acids. Trimming stripped 6 bases from V and 1 base from J, with 6 bases between. Germline CDR1 reads SEHNR; CDR2 reads FQNEAQ (reference sequence). The CDR3 sequence is CASRGANTEAFF. The CDR3 DNA sequence: TGTGCCAGCAGGGGGGCGAACACTGAAGCTTTCTTT.

This chain connects TRBV18 to TRBJ2-4; perhaps TRBD1 as D (6 bases). The ends were cut back, 2 bases at V and 15 bases at J, with 17 bases in the middle. CDR1 and CDR2 from the germline V gene are KGHSH and LQKENI. The length of the CDR3 is 13 residues. The CDR3 region is CASSPGTDRLRYF. The CDR3 bases are TGTGCCAGCTCACCAGGTACGGACAGACTGAGGTACTTC.

This clone was observed a few times. The V gene is TRBV11-3, the J gene TRBJ1-5; no firm D call. The CDR3 length is 15 residues. Per the germline V gene, CDR1 is SGHNT and CDR2 is YENEEA. V was cut by 3 bases and J by 3 bases, with 12 bases left in between. The CDR3 loop is CASSFLTVDNQPQHF. As DNA, the CDR3 is TGTGCCAGCAGCTTCCTCACGGTAGACAATCAGCCCCAGCATTTT.

The chain is built from TRBV2 and TRBJ1-3; 9 bases fit TRBD1. This CDR3 spans 15 amino acids. Germline V gene lookup returns CDR1 SNHLY and CDR2 FYNNEI. The J segment lost 2 bases and the V segment lost 7 bases, leaving 6 bases of the junction unmatched. The CDR3 DNA reads as TGTGCCAGCAACGGGACAGGGATCCCTGGAAACACCATATATTTT. Translation: CASNGTGIPGNTIYF.

The V gene is TRBV9, the J gene TRBJ1-2; D is uncertain. Trimming cost V 0 bases and J 4 bases, with 10 bases left between them. CDR3 length: 14 amino acids. CDR1 SGDLS and CDR2 YYNGEE come from the germline V gene. The CDR3 region is CASSVAPQSYGYTF. CDR3 nucleotides: TGTGCCAGCAGCGTAGCTCCACAGAGCTATGGCTACACCTTC.

The chain carries TRBV5-6 and TRBJ2-1, with TRBD2 matching over 9 bases. This CDR3 comprises 16 residues. The V and J ends lost 0 bases and 4 bases, in that order; junction bases with no gene match: 5. Germline V gene lookup returns CDR1 SGHDT and CDR2 YYEEEE. CDR3 sequence reads: CASSLATAGGYNEQFF. In DNA form, the CDR3 reads TGTGCCAGCAGCTTGGCCACAGCGGGGGGTTACAATGAGCAGTTCTTC.

V and J are TRBV5-4 and TRBJ2-7; D is unresolved. Per the germline V gene, CDR1 is SGHNT and CDR2 is YYREEE (reference sequence). This CDR3 contains 12 residues. The V end lost 3 bases, the J end lost 0 bases, and 4 bases lay between the germline ends. The CDR3 is CASSSSSYEQYF. For the CDR3, the DNA is TGTGCCAGCAGCTCGTCCTCCTACGAGCAGTACTTC.

This clone was observed once. The chain recombines TRBV9 with TRBJ1-2, with D perhaps TRBD1 (5 bases). Trimming took off 3 bases at V and 7 bases at J, with 19 bases between the two ends. The CDR3 is 15 residues long. Germline CDR1 is SGDLS and CDR2 is YYNGEE. The CDR3 loop is CASSAPGLRSGGYTF. The CDR3 DNA is TGTGCCAGCAGCGCACCGGGACTCCGAAGCGGTGGCTACACCTTC.

V usage is TRBV6-1 and J usage is TRBJ1-1; a possible D gene is TRBD1 (6 bases). This CDR3 is built from 14 residues. Germline-derived CDR1 and CDR2 are MNHNS and SASEGT. Between the trimmed V and J ends, which lost 3 bases and 2 bases, there was a span of 10 bases. In nucleotides, the CDR3 is TGTGCCAGCAGTGAGAAACAGGGTAACACTGAAGCTTTCTTT. Translation gives CASSEKQGNTEAFF.

The chain carries TRBV7-8 and TRBJ1-2; D is ambiguous. V was cut by 8 bases and J by 2 bases, with 9 bases left in between. The length of the CDR3 is 12 residues. Germline V gives CDR1 SGHVS, CDR2 FQNEAQ. In nucleotides, the CDR3 is TGTGCCAGCGTAGATCCCAACTATGGCTACACCTTC. Translating it yields CASVDPNYGYTF.

The chain carries TRBV5-5 and TRBJ2-7; 7 bases are shared with TRBD1. From germline, CDR1 is SGHKS and CDR2 YYEKEE (reference sequence). The J segment lost 3 bases and the V segment lost 2 bases, leaving 8 bases of the junction unmatched. This CDR3 contains 15 residues. CDR3 sequence reads: CASSFVRDSFYEQYF. The CDR3 nucleotides read TGTGCCAGCAGCTTCGTCCGGGACAGCTTCTACGAGCAGTACTTC.

The rearrangement links TRBV27 to TRBJ2-7; perhaps TRBD1 as D (6 bases). The germline V and J ends were trimmed by 2 bases and 2 bases, with 19 bases remaining between them. The CDR3 contains 17 residues. Germline values: CDR1 MNHEY, CDR2 SMNVEV (reference sequence). CDR3 nucleotide sequence: TGTGCCAGCAGTTTAGCAGGGACAAATCATCGGACCTACGAGCAGTACTTC. Translated: CASSLAGTNHRTYEQYF.

This chain connects TRBV25-1 to TRBJ1-6; weak D call: TRBD1 (6 bases). Germline V gene lookup returns CDR1 MGHDK and CDR2 SYGVNS. The length of the CDR3 is 17 residues. The ends were cut back, 3 bases at V and 5 bases at J, with 17 bases in the middle. The CDR3 spells CASSDNLNRVDNSPLHF. For the CDR3, the DNA is TGTGCCAGCAGTGACAACTTGAACAGGGTCGATAATTCACCCCTCCACTTT.

The V gene is TRBV27, the J gene TRBJ2-7; 8 bases match TRBD1. The trim removed 3 bases at V and 1 base at J, leaving 8 bases unmatched. The germline V gene has CDR1 MNHEY and CDR2 SMNVEV (reference sequence). This CDR3 has 16 amino acids. The DNA for the CDR3 is TGTGCCAGCAGTTTGGATAGGACAGGGATATCCTACGAGCAGTACTTC. This encodes CASSLDRTGISYEQYF.

This clone came up once. The chain carries TRBV10-3 and TRBJ1-2; 7 nucleotides match TRBD1. Germline lookup yields CDR1 ENHRY and CDR2 SYGVKD. V dropped 6 bases and J dropped 7; count of bases not matched to a gene: 8. The CDR3 is 13 residues long. In DNA form, the CDR3 reads TGTGCCATCAGAAAGACAGGGAACGGTGGCTACACCTTC. This gives the protein CAIRKTGNGGYTF.

V is TRBV9 and J is TRBJ1-4; 8 bases map to TRBD1. This CDR3 region has 17 residues. After removal of 3 bases from V and 4 bases from J, the junction contained 11 bases not matched to a gene. Per germline, CDR1 SGDLS and CDR2 YYNGEE. This chain's CDR3 is CASSAHTTGGNNEKLFF. As DNA, the CDR3 is TGTGCCAGCAGCGCCCATACCACAGGGGGAAATAATGAAAAACTGTTTTTT.

As concerns this clone: An end of the junction differs from the germline gene, which may be a read error. This chain connects TRBV4-1 to TRBJ2-1; 10 nucleotides agree with TRBD1. This CDR3 contains 16 residues. Germline V gene sequence: CDR1 MGHRA, CDR2 YSYEKL. The DNA of the CDR3 is TGCGCCAGCAGCCACCCCGGGACAGGGGTCTACAGTGAGCAGTTCTTC. It is translated as CASSHPGTGVYSEQFF.

This chain uses TRBV7-7 with TRBJ2-5, with 8 bases lining up with TRBD2. The CDR3 runs to 11 residues. Germline V lookup: CDR1 SSHAT, CDR2 FNYEAQ (reference sequence). The CDR3 loop reads CASRGGETQYF. CDR3 sequence (DNA): TGTGCTAGCCGGGGGGGTGAGACCCAGTACTTC.

The chain uses TRBV7-9 and TRBJ1-6, with 8 bases lining up with TRBD1. The CDR3 covers 16 residues. Germline CDR1 and CDR2: SEHNR and FQNEAQ (reference sequence). The J segment lost 7 bases and the V segment lost 2 bases, leaving 7 bases of the junction unmatched. This CDR3 reads CASSLSGTGSNSPLHF. CDR3 sequence (DNA): TGTGCCAGCAGCTTATCCGGGACAGGATCCAATTCACCCCTCCACTTT.